The source of this TCR beta chain is a study of T cells in Graves' hyperthyroidism and ophthalmopathy. Amplified regions were TCR beta CDR3 sequences from RNA transcripts. A first-round RT-PCR of the TCR CDR3 used the HTBI primer set. TCRdb re-called the multiplex PCR reads through MiXCR, storing one row per CDR3 protein. The data hold 530,000 or so distinct CDR3 sequences, with roughly 25% observed a single time. Study-level results: Among clonotypes expanded in thyroid above 0.001, most were also found in blood. It was a median around 6 months before onset that the model predicted ophthalmopathy.

This clonotype was seen more than once but under ten times. No antigen is known for it. A read error may be the cause here, since a much bigger clone is one base away. Per the germline V gene, CDR1 is SGHRS and CDR2 is YFSETQ. This CDR3 is built from 15 residues. The J segment lost 2 bases and the V segment lost 5 bases, leaving 6 bases of the junction unmatched. The TCR was taken from a woman aged 25-40 years with Graves' ophthalmopathy. The sample comprised blood. The rearrangement joins TRBV5-1 to TRBJ1-5; 8 bases fit TRBD1. The DNA for the CDR3 is TGCGCCAGCAGACAAGGACAGGGTGGCAATCAGCCCCAGCATTTT. This gives the protein CASRQGQGGNQPQHF.